This TCR beta chain was recorded in a study of blood T cell repertoires in COVID-19. Whole-study context: T cells, B-cell-depleted T cells, or PBMCs supplied cDNA or gDNA.

Original data processing: Quantification of nucleated cells was approximated via reference gene primer amplification. The protocol was immunoSEQ multiplex PCR, while the TCRdb copy is restricted to in-frame clones and leaves out a portion. V, J and clone size are taken as reported in that table, and D and trimming were inferred from the DNA itself. Here the sample spans hundreds of thousands of clones, 70% to 90% being singletons. Germline V CDR1 and CDR2: SGHNT, YENEEA. With V trimmed by 3 bases and J by 5 bases, 1 base remained unmatched. This CDR3 contains 13 residues. The material sequenced was peripheral blood. The TCR was taken from a man aged 45 to 65 with COVID-19, enrolled during active disease. The rearrangement links TRBV11-3 to TRBJ2-3; 8 nucleotides line up with TRBD2. CDR3: CASSLRGVDTQYF. CDR3 nucleotides: TGTGCCAGCAGCTTGCGGGGGGTAGATACGCAGTATTTT. The complete variable domain, with remaining parts taken from reference TRBV11-3 and TRBJ2-3, reads EAGVVQSPRYKIIEKKQPVAFWCNPISGHNTLYWYLQNLGQGPELLIRYENEEAVDDSQLPKDRFSAERLKGVDSTLKIQPAELGDSAVYLCASSLRGVDTQYFGPGTRLTVL.